These 17 T cell receptor beta chains were sequenced from one sample in a study of T cells in Graves' hyperthyroidism and ophthalmopathy. RNA transcripts gave rise to amplified TCR beta CDR3 regions. When the TCR CDR3 underwent first-round RT-PCR, the HTBI primer set was used. TCRdb re-called the multiplex PCR reads through MiXCR, storing one row per CDR3 protein. Of approximately 400,000 distinct CDR3 sequences in the sample, approximately 13% are singletons; the top ten hold 11%. Specimen: blood. The receptors were sampled from an older woman with Graves' hyperthyroidism.

The V and J genes are TRBV10-3 and TRBJ2-5; D may correspond to TRBD1 or TRBD2 (6 bases each). The CDR3 consists of 15 residues. Germline CDR1 ENHRY, CDR2 SYGVKD. V lost 5 bases, J lost 2 bases, and 15 bases lay in between. DNA for the CDR3: TGTGCCATCAGTCCAAGAGGGGGGACGCAAGAGACCCAGTACTTC. As protein: CAISPRGGTQETQYF.

This rearrangement joins TRBV9 to TRBJ2-1; D possibly matches TRBD1 or TRBD2 (7 bases each). Germline assignment: CDR1 SGDLS and CDR2 YYNGEE. The CDR3 is made up of 15 amino acids. V gave up 3 bases and J gave up 10 bases, with 20 bases separating them. The chain's CDR3 is CASSAQGGRLTEQFF. In DNA form, the CDR3 reads TGTGCCAGCAGCGCGCAGGGGGGGAGGCTCACGGAGCAGTTCTTC. Supplemented by reference TRBV9 and TRBJ2-1, the full variable domain reads DSGVTQTPKHLITATGQRVTLRCSPRSGDLSVYWYQQSLDQGLQFLIQYYNGEERAKGNILERFSAQQFPDLHSELNLSSLELGDSALYFCASSAQGGRLTEQFFGPGTRLTVL.

This clonotype was seen at least ten times. The V and J genes are TRBV4-2 and TRBJ2-2; 7 nucleotides align to TRBD1. Germline trimming cut 1 base from V and 4 bases from J; bases unmatched to any gene: 3. The germline V gene has CDR1 LGHNA and CDR2 YNFKEQ. The CDR3 runs to 15 residues. The CDR3 region has the DNA TGTGCCAGCAGCCAAGTGGGACAGACCACCGGGGAGCTGTTTTTT. Its protein product is CASSQVGQTTGELFF.

This clonotype showed up many times. This chain uses TRBV10-3 with TRBJ1-1; 9 positions match TRBD1. The germline gives CDR1 ENHRY, CDR2 SYGVKD. This CDR3 spans 13 amino acids. The V gene end was trimmed by 7 bases and the J gene end by 3 bases; junction bases not matched to a gene: 3. The CDR3 reads CAINRQGDTEAFF. CDR3 sequence (DNA): TGTGCCATCAATCGACAGGGGGACACTGAAGCTTTCTTT.

This clonotype was counted at least ten times. V gene TRBV6-1 combines with J gene TRBJ1-2; D may be TRBD1 (6 bases). V dropped 5 bases and J dropped 7 bases, with 14 bases sitting between them. CDR3 size: 13 residues. CDR1 and CDR2 (germline): MNHNS, SASEGT. This CDR3 reads CASSYGGAGGYTF. Here the CDR3 DNA reads TGTGCCAGCAGTTATGGGGGGGCTGGTGGCTACACCTTC.

This clonotype was observed many times. The gene calls are TRBV28 and TRBJ2-3, with 7 bases fitting TRBD2. V dropped 5 bases and J dropped 6; count of bases not matched to a gene: 8. CDR1 is MDHEN, CDR2 SYDVKM, per germline. The CDR3 runs 14 residues. The DNA for the CDR3 is TGTGCCAGCAGTCTGGGGGGGATCGGGGATACGCAGTATTTT. It is translated as CASSLGGIGDTQYF.

In its sample, this clonotype was seen many times. The V and J genes are TRBV7-9 and TRBJ2-3; D ambiguous. CDR1 SEHNR and CDR2 FQNEAQ come from the germline V gene (reference sequence). Trimming cost V 5 bases and J 2 bases, with 14 bases left between them. The CDR3 consists of 15 residues. This CDR3 reads CASSPGVQLTDTQYF. The CDR3 bases are TGTGCCAGCAGCCCTGGAGTGCAACTCACAGATACGCAGTATTTT.

About this clonotype itself: A read error may account for a junction end that differs from germline. V and J are TRBV25-1 and TRBJ2-5; D is ambiguous. CDR3 length: 13 amino acids. In germline, CDR1 is MGHDK, CDR2 SYGVNS. Here the CDR3 reads CASSEWGQETQYF. CDR3 coding DNA: TGCGCCAGCAGTGAATGGGGTCAAGAGACCCAGTACTTC.

This clonotype was observed a few times. For the CDR3, the DNA is TGTGCCAGCAGCGGGGGCCCCGGGACTAGCGGGATGGGTGAGCAGTTCTTC. This encodes CASSGGPGTSGMGEQFF. The chain is built from TRBV9 and TRBJ2-1; 13 bases are a match to TRBD2. This CDR3 contains 17 residues. The germline gives CDR1 SGDLS, CDR2 YYNGEE. Losses at the gene ends were 3 bases for V and 9 bases for J; bases not matched to a gene: 12.

This clonotype was seen ten or more times. This sequence joins TRBV7-8 and TRBJ1-1; no firm D call. V was cut by 1 base and J by 0 bases, with 18 bases left in between. This CDR3 comprises 18 residues. Germline CDR1 SGHVS, CDR2 FQNEAQ. CDR3 nucleotide sequence: TGTGCCAGCAGCTTAGTTCCCCCGTCTATCCGCATGAACACTGAAGCTTTCTTT. Protein product: CASSLVPPSIRMNTEAFF.

The genes are TRBV4-1 and TRBJ2-4; 7 bases agree with TRBD1. Germline CDR1 and CDR2: MGHRA and YSYEKL. The CDR3 totals 18 residues. With V trimmed by 2 bases and J by 0 bases, 10 bases remained unmatched. CDR3 coding DNA: TGCGCCAGCAGCCAATCCGGGACAGCTCAACTAGCCAAAAACATTCAGTACTTC. This sequence encodes CASSQSGTAQLAKNIQYF.

The chain carries TRBV6-1 and TRBJ2-3, with D unresolved. The germline V gene encodes CDR1 MNHNS and CDR2 SASEGT. The CDR3 is 14 amino acids. Trimming cost V 1 base and J 1 base, with 6 bases left between them. The CDR3 sequence is CASSEVKGTDTQYF. The DNA of the CDR3 is TGTGCCAGCAGTGAAGTCAAAGGCACAGATACGCAGTATTTT.

Many counts were recorded for this clonotype. The chain has TRBV24-1 and TRBJ2-1; 10 nucleotides match TRBD2. Trimming cost V 2 bases and J 9 bases; bases outside gene matches: 6. The CDR3 is 15 amino acids. From germline, CDR1 is KGHDR and CDR2 SFDVKD. CDR3 amino acids: CATSDSSSGSVEQFF. CDR3 sequence (DNA): TGTGCCACCAGTGATTCGTCTAGCGGGAGCGTTGAGCAGTTCTTC.

The table lists this clonotype with many counts. J is TRBJ2-7 and V is TRBV11-2; D unclear. Per germline, CDR1 SGHAT and CDR2 FQNNGV. The CDR3 is made up of 16 amino acids. Trimming pared 0 bases from V and 3 bases from J, leaving 15 bases between. CDR3 sequence reads: CASSLDSSLINYEQYF. The CDR3 nucleotides are TGTGCCAGCAGCTTAGATTCGTCGCTTATTAACTACGAGCAGTACTTC.

V gene TRBV7-9 combines with J gene TRBJ2-2; the match to TRBD2 covers 9 bases. Germline CDR1 SEHNR, CDR2 FQNEAQ (reference sequence). Losses at the gene ends were 5 bases for V and 4 bases for J; bases not matched to a gene: 23. This CDR3 has 21 residues. The CDR3 nucleotides read TGTGCCAGCAGCCCACGCTCCGGAGTAGCGGGAGTATGGGTTCCCACCGGGGAGCTGTTTTTT. Translating it yields CASSPRSGVAGVWVPTGELFF.

This clonotype was seen repeatedly, ten times or more. The CDR3 spells CASSIRLAHPQETQYF. The CDR3 DNA follows: TGTGCCAGTAGTATAAGGCTAGCGCATCCCCAAGAGACCCAGTACTTC. The V and J genes are TRBV19 and TRBJ2-5; possible D gene TRBD2, 6 bases. Germline assignment: CDR1 LNHDA and CDR2 SQIVND (reference sequence). Trimming took 2 bases from V and 1 from J, leaving 14 bases between them. This CDR3 has 16 residues.

This clonotype has ten or more counts. The chain joins TRBV29-1 to TRBJ1-1; D may be TRBD1 (6 bases). The CDR3 is 14 amino acids. CDR1 SQVTM and CDR2 ANQGSEA come from the germline V gene. Deletions cut 5 bases from V and 10 bases from J, with 23 bases between. The CDR3 sequence is CSVRTGGAGGAAFF. CDR3 nucleotides: TGCAGCGTTAGAACTGGGGGCGCCGGGGGCGCAGCTTTCTTT.